The source of this T cell receptor beta chain is a study of CXCR3-negative and CXCR3-positive naive CD8 T cells. Details on this clonotype: What it recognizes is unknown.

The CDR3 sequence is 15 residues long. CDR1 and CDR2 from the germline V gene are SGHKS and YYEKEE (reference sequence). UMI labels and 5' RACE were used to prepare the TRB cDNA libraries. TCRdb re-called the 5' RACE reads; every CDR3 protein appears as one record, without DNA. The sample table includes around 140,000 distinct CDR3 sequences. Points from the study as a whole: Hydrophobicity of TRB CDR3s was greater in CXCR3-positive naive cells than in CXCR3-negative naive cells.

The rearrangement uses TRBV5-5 and TRBJ1-1; there is no DNA to check the TCRdb D call of TRBD1. The sequence derives from a human donor in good health. Some clones in this sample may be carry-over from other donors' samples. The sample was naive CXCR3+ CD8+ T cells from blood. Regarding subset: CD45RO-CCR7+CD27+CD95- naive CD8+ T cells expressing CXCR3 (TNR3+). CDR3 region: CASSFWGQMNTEAFF.